The rows below give T cell receptor beta chains drawn from one sample of a study of immune evolution from preneoplasia to lung adenocarcinoma. The table came from immunoSEQ multiplex PCR; TCRdb's copy has only in-frame clones and leaves some out. The sample records tens of thousands of clones, about 74% being singletons. Sequencing was carried out using FFPE invasive lung adenocarcinoma tissue. Receptor source: a person aged 55 to 75 with invasive lung adenocarcinoma. Some clones in this sample may be carry-over from other donors' samples. Each CDR3 is given with its conserved first and last residue. A D gene is named only where the DNA matches it firmly. A row's size may be missing; if present it is once, few, many or a size class.

TRBJ2-2,TRBV5-5,TRBD2,-,CASSFLAGGPGELFF,TGTGCCAGCAGCTTCCTAGCGGGAGGTCCCGGGGAGCTGTTTTTT
TRBJ2-2,TRBV7-2,-,-,CASRRTNSGTGGELFF,TGTGCCAGCAGGCGAACTAACTCGGGCACGGGCGGGGAGCTGTTTTTT
TRBJ2-5,TRBV5-4,-,-,CASSLTGETQYF,TGTGCCAGCAGCCTCACAGGGGAGACCCAGTACTTC
TRBJ2-3,TRBV7-9,-,-,CASSFGVGGSDTQYF,TGTGCCAGCAGCTTCGGGGTAGGAGGTTCAGATACGCAGTATTTT
TRBJ1-4,TRBV2,-,-,CASGSDSNEKLFF,TGTGCCAGCGGATCAGACAGTAATGAAAAACTGTTTTTT
TRBJ2-1,TRBV5-1,TRBD1,-,CASSPRQGYGPNEQFF,TGCGCCAGCAGCCCTAGACAGGGCTACGGGCCCAATGAGCAGTTCTTC
TRBJ2-3,TRBV7-9,-,-,CASSLAGSGDTQYF,TGTGCCAGCAGCTTAGCAGGGTCAGGAGATACGCAGTATTTT
TRBJ1-1,TRBV6-5,-,-,CASRDPQGTEAFF,TGTGCCAGCAGAGATCCCCAGGGAACTGAAGCTTTCTTT
TRBJ2-7,TRBV27,TRBD1,-,CASAPSGQGTYEQYF,TGTGCCAGCGCTCCATCGGGACAGGGAACGTACGAGCAGTACTTC
TRBJ2-1,TRBV10-1,TRBD2,medium-sized,CASSAAGGRGHEQFF,TGCGCCAGCAGTGCCGCTGGCGGGAGGGGGCATGAGCAGTTCTTC
TRBJ1-5,TRBV28,-,-,CATRVTGGNQPQHF,TGTGCCACCCGCGTTACGGGTGGCAATCAGCCCCAGCATTTT
TRBJ2-6,TRBV30,-,-,CAWSLPGANVLTF,TGTGCCTGGAGTCTACCTGGGGCCAACGTCCTGACTTTC
TRBJ2-3,TRBV11-2,-,-,CASSFGALGTQYF,TGTGCCAGCAGCTTCGGTGCACTAGGTACGCAGTATTTT
TRBJ2-3,TRBV5-1,TRBD1,-,CASSFGRGQVTDTQYF,TGCGCCAGCAGCTTCGGCAGGGGGCAGGTAACAGATACGCAGTATTTT
TRBJ1-2,TRBV28,TRBD1,-,CASGTNRGLDGYTF,TGTGCCAGCGGAACGAACAGGGGGCTAGATGGCTACACCTTC
TRBJ2-7,TRBV28,TRBD1,-,CASNKQYGQGAYEQYF,TGTGCCAGCAACAAACAATACGGACAGGGGGCTTACGAGCAGTACTTC
TRBJ1-2,TRBV5-5,-,-,CASSLETGSYYGYTF,TGTGCCAGCAGCTTGGAAACAGGGTCGTACTATGGCTACACCTTC
TRBJ2-7,TRBV28,-,-,CASSAVSAYEQYF,TGTGCCAGCAGTGCAGTGAGTGCCTACGAGCAGTACTTC
TRBJ2-6,TRBV18,TRBD1,-,CASSTGGKWGANVLTF,TGTGCCAGCTCAACAGGGGGCAAATGGGGGGCCAACGTCCTGACTTTC
TRBJ1-2,TRBV5-6,TRBD1,few,CASSRSGGQGFSYTF,TGTGCCAGCAGCAGATCCGGGGGACAGGGGTTCAGCTACACCTTC
TRBJ2-7,TRBV6-5,-,-,CASSQLPQLWQYF,TGTGCCAGCAGTCAACTACCCCAGCTGTGGCAGTACTTC
TRBJ2-7,TRBV30,-,-,CAWRRQGVRDEQYF,TGTGCCTGGAGGCGGCAGGGAGTAAGGGACGAGCAGTACTTC
TRBJ2-1,TRBV7-8,TRBD2,-,CASSPGTSGRYGVINEQFF,TGTGCCAGCAGCCCAGGGACTAGCGGGAGGTACGGGGTAATCAATGAGCAGTTCTTC
TRBJ2-3,TRBV7-8,TRBD2,-,CASSLRTSGGQEYF,TGTGCCAGCAGCCTCCGGACTAGCGGGGGACAGGAGTATTTT
TRBJ1-2,TRBV4-1,-,few,CASSQAPRAQPGNYGYTF,TGCGCCAGCAGCCAAGCTCCAAGGGCCCAGCCGGGGAACTATGGCTACACCTTC
TRBJ2-7,TRBV20-1,TRBD1,-,CRAGTVYEQYF,TGCAGAGCAGGGACAGTCTACGAGCAGTACTTC
TRBJ2-7,TRBV18,TRBD1,-,CASSFGQGLSGYEQYF,TGTGCCAGCTCATTTGGACAGGGACTTTCTGGCTACGAGCAGTACTTC